This is a list of T cell receptor beta chains from one sample in a study of CD8 T cells in Susac syndrome. Using its own MiXCR run on the immunoSEQ multiplex PCR reads, TCRdb lists one record per CDR3 protein. The sample contains about 210,000 distinct CDR3 sequences, approximately 94% of which appear only once. Sequencing was performed on CD4+ T cells from PBMCs. All receptors come from a human donor with Susac syndrome. Both conserved end residues are trimmed from each CDR3. The order of the fields is clone size, V gene, J gene, CDR3 protein. Size is stated for part of the rows, as once, few or many counts, or as a class when the clone is expanded.

>few|TRBV5-1|TRBJ1-1
ASSSSTVNTEAF
>-|TRBV15|TRBJ1-4
AAQSGATNEKLF
>-|TRBV6-2/TRBV6-3|TRBJ2-2
ASRDYSRTGELF
>-|TRBV11-2|TRBJ2-1
ASSSATGNNEQF
>-|TRBV29-1|TRBJ2-7
SATGRRSYEQY
>-|TRBV30|TRBJ1-6
AWSEDRGGKPLH
>-|TRBV4-1|TRBJ2-1
ASSPDTAYNEQF
>-|TRBV20-1|TRBJ1-6
SARDPRGSDNSPLH
>-|TRBV30|TRBJ2-7
AWSMGLVSYEQY
>-|TRBV10-3|TRBJ1-1
AISGTENTEAF
>once|TRBV7-3|TRBJ2-5
ASSLGVLEAQY
>-|TRBV4-1|TRBJ2-3
ASSVSGMEQVTQY
>-|TRBV21-1|TRBJ2-7
ASSKARDSSYEQY
>few|TRBV11-2|TRBJ2-1
ASSLRPAQGRDNEQF
>few|TRBV18|TRBJ2-7
ASSLGPSSYEQY
>-|TRBV7-2|TRBJ2-7
ASSKTNQGYEQY
>-|TRBV2|TRBJ2-3
ASRSTDTQY
>-|TRBV28|TRBJ1-1
ASSFFGATEAF
>-|TRBV3-1|TRBJ1-3
ASSQDRSGNTIY
>-|TRBV5-6|TRBJ2-7
ASSLVRLYEQY
>-|TRBV7-2|TRBJ2-1
ASSTPIYNEQF
>-|TRBV30|TRBJ2-5
AWSVGLYQETQY
>-|TRBV24-1|TRBJ1-1
ATSETQGARAF
>-|TRBV5-6|TRBJ1-6
ASSLAGTAHNSPLH
>-|TRBV5-6|TRBJ1-6
ASSLVGETGSPLH
>-|TRBV10-3|TRBJ1-1
AISGGTVNTEAF
>-|TRBV28|TRBJ1-5
ASRRGGDQPQH
>-|TRBV29-1|TRBJ2-5
SVVRAGSETQY
>-|TRBV27|TRBJ1-5
ASSLSGRAARNQPQH
>-|TRBV24-1|TRBJ1-5
ATSAPHPSNQPQH
>once|TRBV7-2|TRBJ2-5
ASSQTGTAGETQY
>-|TRBV12-3/TRBV12-4|TRBJ1-1
ASSLWVAEAF
>-|TRBV12-3/TRBV12-4|TRBJ1-5
ASSSGQGDNQPQH